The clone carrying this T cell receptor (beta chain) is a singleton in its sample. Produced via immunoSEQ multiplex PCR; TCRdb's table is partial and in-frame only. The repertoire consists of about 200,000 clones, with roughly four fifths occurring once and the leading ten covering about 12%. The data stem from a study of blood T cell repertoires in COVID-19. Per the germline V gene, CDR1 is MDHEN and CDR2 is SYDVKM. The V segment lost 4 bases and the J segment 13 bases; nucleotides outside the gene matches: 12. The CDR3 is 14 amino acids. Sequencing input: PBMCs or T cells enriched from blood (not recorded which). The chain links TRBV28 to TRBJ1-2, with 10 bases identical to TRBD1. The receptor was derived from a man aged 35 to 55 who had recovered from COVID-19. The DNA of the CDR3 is TGTGCCAGCAGTTCGACAGGGGGCGCGGGTAGCTCCACCTTC. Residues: CASSSTGGAGSSTF.